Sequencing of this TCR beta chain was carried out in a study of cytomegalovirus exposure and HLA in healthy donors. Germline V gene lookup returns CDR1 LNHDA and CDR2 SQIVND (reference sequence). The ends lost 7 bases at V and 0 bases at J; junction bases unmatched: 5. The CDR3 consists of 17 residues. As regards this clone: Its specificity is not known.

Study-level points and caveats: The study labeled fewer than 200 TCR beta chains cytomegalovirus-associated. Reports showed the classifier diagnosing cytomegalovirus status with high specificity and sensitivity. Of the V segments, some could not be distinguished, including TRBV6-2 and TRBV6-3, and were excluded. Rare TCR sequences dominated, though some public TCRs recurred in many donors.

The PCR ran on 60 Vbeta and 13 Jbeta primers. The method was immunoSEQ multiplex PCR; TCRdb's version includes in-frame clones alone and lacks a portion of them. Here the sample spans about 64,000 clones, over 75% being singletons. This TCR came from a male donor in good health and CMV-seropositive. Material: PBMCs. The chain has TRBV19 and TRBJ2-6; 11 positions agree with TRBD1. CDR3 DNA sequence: TGTGCCAGTAAACCGGGACAGGGGGTCTCTGGGGCCAACGTCCTGACTTTC. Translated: CASKPGQGVSGANVLTF.